Listed here are 29 T cell receptor beta chains from one sample, sequenced in a study of cytomegalovirus exposure and HLA in healthy donors. The PCR employed 60 Vbeta primers together with 13 Jbeta primers. This table comes from immunoSEQ multiplex PCR, and its TCRdb copy is limited to in-frame clones, with some not included. The sample has 90,000 to 140,000 clones, 9.5% to 15% seen once; the top ten hold approximately 16%. What was sequenced was PBMCs. These receptor sequences come from a man aged 40-50 years in good health and CMV-seropositive.

This sequence joins TRBV10-3 and TRBJ2-5; D call uncertain. Germline-derived CDR1 and CDR2 are ENHRY and SYGVKD. CDR3 size: 13 residues. V lost 8 bases, J lost 2 bases, and 12 bases lay in between. CDR3 nucleotide sequence: TGTGCCATCGGAAGGCAGGTACAAGAGACCCAGTACTTC. Protein product: CAIGRQVQETQYF.

This rearrangement joins TRBV27 to TRBJ2-1; 8 nucleotides line up with TRBD2. This CDR3 is built from 16 residues. The germline CDR1 and CDR2 sequences are MNHEY and SMNVEV (reference sequence). The J segment lost 0 bases and the V segment lost 7 bases, leaving 8 bases of the junction unmatched. The CDR3 sequence: CASIPTSVSSYNEQFF. The CDR3 bases are TGTGCCAGCATACCGACTAGCGTGAGCTCCTACAATGAGCAGTTCTTC.

Details on this clone: A much larger clone sits a single nucleotide away, making a read error possible. This sequence joins TRBV5-8 and TRBJ2-1; 7 bases agree with TRBD2. The CDR3 length is 14 residues. Per germline, CDR1 SGHTS and CDR2 YDEGEE. V lost 0 bases and J lost 7; bases outside the gene matches: 4. The CDR3 loop reads CASSLELANNEQFF. Written as DNA, the CDR3 is TGTGCCAGCAGCTTGGAACTAGCGAATAATGAGCAGTTCTTC. Filled out from reference TRBV5-8 and TRBJ2-1, the complete variable domain reads EAGVTQSPTHLIKTRGQQATLRCSPISGHTSVYWYQQALGLGLQFLLWYDEGEERNRGNFPPRFSGRQFPNYSSELNVNALELEDSALYLCASSLELANNEQFFGPGTRLTVL.

The chain uses TRBV5-4 and TRBJ2-1, with a weak D call TRBD2 (6 bases). Germline-derived CDR1 and CDR2 are SGHNT and YYREEE (reference sequence). The CDR3 has 15 residues. V was pared by 0 bases and J by 6 bases, with 13 bases between. CDR3 region: CASSLGGGASNEQFF. In DNA, the CDR3 is TGTGCCAGCAGCTTGGGAGGAGGGGCCTCCAATGAGCAGTTCTTC.

This clone has a handful of counts. DNA of the CDR3: TGTGCCAGCAGCTTACGGGCGGAGAGCGGTAATGAGCAGTTCTTC. This gives the protein CASSLRAESGNEQFF. The V gene is TRBV7-6, the J gene TRBJ2-1; maybe TRBD2 (5 bases). This CDR3 region has 15 residues. The V gene's germline CDR1 is SGHVS and CDR2 FNYEAQ. Trimming pared 2 bases from V and 7 bases from J, leaving 15 bases between.

The table lists this clone with a few counts. V is TRBV5-1 and J is TRBJ2-7; TRBD1 matches at 7 bases. Germline assignment: CDR1 SGHRS and CDR2 YFSETQ. This CDR3 has 15 amino acids. V trimming: 2 bases; J trimming: 1 base; junction bases outside the gene matches: 6. The CDR3 region is CASSFTGTVSYEQYF. As DNA, the CDR3 is TGCGCCAGCAGCTTTACCGGGACAGTATCCTACGAGCAGTACTTC.

This clone was seen a handful of times. The chain has TRBV30 and TRBJ1-1; D is uncertain. V was cut by 2 bases and J by 2 bases, with 6 bases left in between. CDR3 length: 12 amino acids. CDR1 is GTSNPN, CDR2 SVGIG, per germline (reference sequence). CDR3 nucleotide sequence: TGTGCCTGGAGTCTGGCAAACACTGAAGCTTTCTTT. Residues: CAWSLANTEAFF.

This clone was observed a handful of times. The chain has TRBV28 and TRBJ2-7; 7 bases align to TRBD1. This CDR3 is 14 amino acids long. With V trimmed by 7 bases and J by 3 bases, 9 bases remained unmatched. Germline V gene data show CDR1 as MDHEN and CDR2 as SYDVKM. Here the CDR3 reads CASTLQGKGYEQYF. The CDR3, as DNA: TGTGCCAGCACTCTACAGGGGAAAGGCTACGAGCAGTACTTC.

The chain joins TRBV9 to TRBJ1-2; TRBD1 matches 7 bases. The V segment lost 4 bases and the J segment 4 bases; nucleotides outside the gene matches: 10. The germline CDR1 and CDR2 sequences are SGDLS and YYNGEE. The CDR3 loop spans 15 amino acids. The CDR3 DNA is TGTGCCAGCAGCCCCGAGGGACAGACCATCTATGGCTACACCTTC. This codes for CASSPEGQTIYGYTF.

V is TRBV9 and J is TRBJ2-2; 12 bases agree with TRBD2. The junction had 6 bases not matched to a gene; V was cut back by 4 bases and J by 2 bases. The germline V gene encodes CDR1 SGDLS and CDR2 YYNGEE. CDR3 length equals 17 residues. CDR3 coding DNA: TGTGCCAGCAGCTCTGGACTAGCGGGGCCTAACACCGGGGAGCTGTTTTTT. The encoded protein is CASSSGLAGPNTGELFF.

V and J are TRBV2 and TRBJ1-5; 7 positions agree with TRBD1. V was pared by 6 bases and J by 0 bases, with 5 bases of the junction left unmatched. The germline gives CDR1 SNHLY, CDR2 FYNNEI. The CDR3 totals 15 residues. The CDR3 bases are TGTGCCAGCAGAGAAACAGGGGATAGCAATCAGCCCCAGCATTTT. Translated, it gives CASRETGDSNQPQHF.

This clone was counted between two and nine times. V usage is TRBV5-6 and J usage is TRBJ1-5; D is ambiguous. Trimming cost V 1 base and J 0 bases, with 5 bases left between them. Germline CDR1 reads SGHDT; CDR2 reads YYEEEE. The CDR3 covers 14 residues. The CDR3 sequence: CASSLTVSNQPQHF. CDR3 nucleotide sequence: TGTGCCAGCAGCTTGACGGTTAGCAATCAGCCCCAGCATTTT.

The table lists this clone with a few counts. CDR3 amino acids: CASNTGTGGGGTEAFF. The CDR3 DNA follows: TGTGCCAGTAATACCGGGACAGGGGGCGGTGGCACTGAAGCTTTCTTT. The chain carries TRBV19 and TRBJ1-1, with TRBD1 matching 12 bases. V trimming: 7 bases; J trimming: 4 bases; junction bases outside the gene matches: 10. The germline gives CDR1 LNHDA, CDR2 SQIVND (reference sequence). The CDR3 has 16 amino acids.

The chain combines TRBV7-9 with TRBJ2-5; D gene ambiguous. Germline CDR1 SEHNR, CDR2 FQNEAQ (reference sequence). The V end lost 7 bases, the J end lost 1 base, and 10 bases lay between the germline ends. CDR3 size: 13 residues. CDR3 bases: TGTGCCAGCATCCAACAGCCCCAAGAGACCCAGTACTTC. Its translation: CASIQQPQETQYF. The full variable domain, completed using reference TRBV7-9 and TRBJ2-5, is DTGVSQNPRHKITKRGQNVTFRCDPISEHNRLYWYRQTLGQGPEFLTYFQNEAQLEKSRLLSDRFSAERPKGSFSTLEIQRTEQGDSAMYLCASIQQPQETQYFGPGTRLLVL.

Only a few counts were recorded for this clone. The chain is built from TRBV5-1 and TRBJ1-1; D is ambiguous. The CDR3 sequence is 14 residues long. CDR1 and CDR2 from the germline V gene are SGHRS and YFSETQ. The V and J ends lost 0 bases and 5 bases respectively, with 11 bases between them. CDR3 residues: CASSLAVGGTEAFF. The CDR3 DNA sequence: TGCGCCAGCAGCTTGGCAGTGGGCGGGACTGAAGCTTTCTTT.

The table lists this clone with a few counts. This rearrangement joins TRBV5-4 to TRBJ1-1; D is perhaps TRBD1 (6 bases). V was cut by 4 bases and J by 4 bases, with 17 bases left in between. Germline V gene sequence: CDR1 SGHNT, CDR2 YYREEE (reference sequence). The CDR3 is 15 amino acids. CDR3 sequence (DNA): TGTGCCAGCAGCCCCCGGGGGGGCCTGGGCACTGAAGCTTTCTTT. Translating it yields CASSPRGGLGTEAFF.

The V gene is TRBV5-1, the J gene TRBJ1-3; the D gene is possibly TRBD1 (5 bases). Germline values: CDR1 SGHRS, CDR2 YFSETQ. This CDR3 contains 15 residues. The CDR3 region is CASGPGRASGNTIYF. The CDR3 region has the DNA TGCGCTTCCGGCCCGGGCAGGGCATCAGGAAACACCATATATTTT.

The J gene is TRBJ2-7, the V gene TRBV7-9, with 9 nucleotides matching TRBD2. V shed 1 base and J 5 bases; nucleotides not matched to a gene: 3. Germline V lookup: CDR1 SEHNR, CDR2 FQNEAQ (reference sequence). This CDR3 spans 14 amino acids. The CDR3 spells CASSLGGRAHEQYF. In DNA, the CDR3 is TGTGCCAGCAGCTTAGGCGGGAGGGCACACGAGCAGTACTTC.

The genes are TRBV19 and TRBJ1-1; 9 positions agree with TRBD1. The CDR3 consists of 15 residues. J was trimmed by 5 bases and V by 5 bases; bases with no gene match: 9. CDR1 is LNHDA and CDR2 is SQIVND in the germline V gene (reference sequence). The CDR3 region is CASSPIDRGKTEAFF. In DNA, the CDR3 is TGTGCCAGTAGTCCGATCGACAGGGGGAAGACTGAAGCTTTCTTT.

This chain links TRBV7-2 with TRBJ2-7; D is uncertain. V dropped 4 bases and J dropped 2 bases, with 9 bases sitting between them. The germline V gene encodes CDR1 SGHTA and CDR2 FQGNSA. This CDR3 contains 13 residues. The chain's CDR3 is CASSSYTTYEQYF. For the CDR3, the DNA is TGTGCCAGCAGCTCCTATACTACCTACGAGCAGTACTTC. Complete variable domain (other parts from reference TRBV7-2 and TRBJ2-7): GAGVSQSPSNKVTEKGKDVELRCDPISGHTALYWYRQSLGQGLEFLIYFQGNSAPDKSGLPSDRFSAERTGGSVSTLTIQRTQQEDSAVYLCASSSYTTYEQYFGPGTRLTVT.

The genes are TRBV7-6 and TRBJ1-4; D gene unclear. The germline V gene encodes CDR1 SGHVS and CDR2 FNYEAQ. Trimming removed 0 bases from V and 7 bases from J, with 12 bases in between. CDR3 length: 15 residues. CDR3 protein: CASSLASPRGEKLFF. For the CDR3, the DNA is TGTGCCAGCAGCTTAGCGTCCCCCCGGGGTGAAAAACTGTTTTTT.

The rearrangement uses TRBV7-9 and TRBJ2-4; 7 bases are a match to TRBD1. Germline V gene data show CDR1 as SEHNR and CDR2 as FQNEAQ (reference sequence). J lost 8 bases, V lost 4 bases, and 8 bases had no gene match. The length of the CDR3 is 14 residues. CDR3 sequence (DNA): TGTGCCAGCAGCTCCGGGACAGTCGGAGACATTCAGTACTTC. Translating it yields CASSSGTVGDIQYF.

This chain connects TRBV10-2 to TRBJ2-7; tentatively, D is TRBD2 (5 bases). V was shortened by 8 bases and J by 1 base, with 12 bases between the two germline ends. From germline, CDR1 is WSHSY and CDR2 SAAADI. The CDR3 runs 13 residues. Written as DNA, the CDR3 is TGCGCCAGCGGTCCCCGAGGGTCCTACGAGCAGTACTTC. Protein: CASGPRGSYEQYF.

In this sample, this clone turned up a few times. V usage is TRBV27 and J usage is TRBJ2-7; 9 bases align to TRBD1. This CDR3 has 14 residues. V trimming: 3 bases; J trimming: 1 base; junction bases outside the gene matches: 1. The V gene's germline CDR1 is MNHEY and CDR2 SMNVEV (reference sequence). The CDR3, as DNA: TGTGCCAGCAGTTTGACAGGGGGGTCCTACGAGCAGTACTTC. This encodes CASSLTGGSYEQYF.

This chain links TRBV5-1 with TRBJ1-1; no clear D gene. V was trimmed by 4 bases and J by 7 bases, leaving 11 bases between them. This CDR3 spans 12 amino acids. Germline V lookup: CDR1 SGHRS, CDR2 YFSETQ. CDR3 loop: CASSRVRDEAFF. The CDR3 DNA sequence: TGCGCCAGCAGCCGGGTCCGCGATGAAGCTTTCTTT.

This chain uses TRBV4-1 with TRBJ2-7; D is unclear. The CDR3 has 13 residues. Germline V lookup: CDR1 MGHRA, CDR2 YSYEKL. The V gene lost 3 bases and the J gene lost 5 bases, with 11 bases spanning the gap. CDR3 DNA: TGCGCCAGCAGCCAGGCCCCGGCGGACGAGCAGTACTTC. Protein sequence: CASSQAPADEQYF.

The CDR3 loop is CASSRGEGPYEQYF. The CDR3 nucleotides are TGCGCCAGCAGCCGAGGGGAGGGACCCTACGAGCAGTACTTC. The genes are TRBV5-1 and TRBJ2-7; 7 bases match TRBD2. Germline V gene lookup returns CDR1 SGHRS and CDR2 YFSETQ. V shed 4 bases, J shed 2 bases, and the junction held 6 bases outside the gene matches. The CDR3 has 14 amino acids.

This clone was counted only a few times. The chain has TRBV28 and TRBJ2-7; possible D gene TRBD1, 6 bases. CDR3 length equals 14 residues. Germline CDR1 reads MDHEN; CDR2 reads SYDVKM. Trimming shortened V by 8 bases and J by 3 bases, and 17 bases separated the two germline ends. DNA of the CDR3: TGTGCCAGCGGCCCGACAGGATACTACTACGAGCAGTACTTC. This sequence encodes CASGPTGYYYEQYF.

V is TRBV5-4 and J is TRBJ2-5; TRBD2 matches 7 bases. The CDR3 has 14 residues. Germline assignment: CDR1 SGHNT and CDR2 YYREEE (reference sequence). Trimming at V came to 5 bases and at J to 5 bases, leaving 9 bases not matched to a gene. Here the CDR3 reads CASSFAGEGETQYF. In DNA, the CDR3 is TGTGCCAGCAGTTTTGCGGGGGAGGGGGAGACCCAGTACTTC.